Each of the 9 T cell receptor beta chains below was sequenced from the same sample in a study of shared clonotypes between healthy human individuals (TCRdb year 2020). Library preparation was by the immunoSEQ multiplex PCR assay. What TCRdb holds here is the immuneACCESS table cut down to in-frame rearrangements. Part of the clones is not present; checked against another copy, under half of the missing clones reflect an unresolved V gene, and the others are unexplained. The sample includes fewer than 3 million clones, with about 90% observed a single time. The ten largest make up around 0.4% of the sample. Sequencing was done on a sample of naive CD4+ T cells from PBMCs. The cell subset or site label, read with the paper, signifies: CD45RA+ positively selected. The receptors originated from a man between 18 and 29 years old in good health. Some clones in this sample may be carry-over from other donors' samples.

The V call is TRBV27, the J call TRBJ2-2; D is unclear. CDR1 and CDR2 (germline): MNHEY, SMNVEV (reference sequence). V was cut by 1 base and J by 3 bases, with 3 bases left in between. This CDR3 comprises 13 residues. The CDR3 nucleotides are TGTGCCAGCAGTTTATATTACACCGGGGAGCTGTTTTTT. Amino acid sequence: CASSLYYTGELFF.

The V call is TRBV15, the J call TRBJ2-5, with 8 bases fitting TRBD2. The length of the CDR3 is 15 residues. From germline, CDR1 is LNHNV and CDR2 YYDKDF (reference sequence). Germline trimming cut 0 bases from V and 6 bases from J; bases unmatched to any gene: 6. Here the CDR3 reads CATSRDLGLAKTQYF. CDR3 bases: TGTGCCACCAGCAGAGATCTCGGACTAGCAAAGACCCAGTACTTC.

This chain connects TRBV11-2 to TRBJ2-7; 8 bases are shared with TRBD1. The CDR3 totals 15 residues. Per the germline V gene, CDR1 is SGHAT and CDR2 is FQNNGV. V lost 4 bases, J lost 3 bases, and 8 bases stayed unmatched. The chain's CDR3 is CASSSPDRVGYEQYF. For the CDR3, the DNA is TGTGCCAGCAGCTCCCCGGACAGGGTGGGCTACGAGCAGTACTTC. Variable domain in full (rest from reference TRBV11-2 and TRBJ2-7): EAGVAQSPRYKIIEKRQSVAFWCNPISGHATLYWYQQILGQGPKLLIQFQNNGVVDDSQLPKDRFSAERLKGVDSTLKIQPAKLEDSAVYLCASSSPDRVGYEQYFGPGTRLTVT.

This clone was seen a handful of times. The CDR3 DNA reads as TGTGCCAGCAGCTCTAAGGGGGGAACTGAAGCTTTCTTT. This codes for CASSSKGGTEAFF. V gene TRBV7-8 combines with J gene TRBJ1-1; possible D gene TRBD1, 6 bases. Germline V gives CDR1 SGHVS, CDR2 FQNEAQ. The CDR3 totals 13 residues. V was clipped by 4 bases and J by 5 bases, with 11 bases between them.

The genes are TRBV5-6 and TRBJ1-2, with 11 bases identical to TRBD1. The CDR3 has 15 residues. J gave up 6 bases and V 4 bases, and 8 bases lay outside the gene matches. Germline assignment: CDR1 SGHDT and CDR2 YYEEEE. CDR3 in DNA: TGTGCCAGCAGCACCAACCGGGACAGGGGGAATGGCTACACCTTC. Translating gives CASSTNRDRGNGYTF.

The chain combines TRBV19 with TRBJ2-2, with TRBD2 matching 7 bases. Germline V lookup: CDR1 LNHDA, CDR2 SQIVND (reference sequence). Trimming took 6 bases from V and 7 from J; bases not matched to a gene: 5. CDR3 length: 13 amino acids. The CDR3 loop is CASSPAGFGELFF. DNA for the CDR3: TGTGCCAGTAGCCCAGCGGGATTCGGGGAGCTGTTTTTT.

V is TRBV13 and J is TRBJ2-1; TRBD2 matches at 7 bases. The CDR3 loop spans 16 amino acids. V lost 0 bases to trimming and J lost 2 bases; unmatched junction nucleotides: 4. Looked up from germline, CDR1 is PRHDT and CDR2 is FYEKMQ (reference sequence). As DNA, the CDR3 is TGTGCCAGCAGCTTAGGCAGTAGCGGGCCCTACAATGAGCAGTTCTTC. As protein: CASSLGSSGPYNEQFF.

The V call is TRBV30, the J call TRBJ2-3, with a possible D match to TRBD2 (7 bases). The CDR3 sequence is 19 residues long. Per the germline V gene, CDR1 is GTSNPN and CDR2 is SVGIG (reference sequence). V was clipped by 2 bases and J by 2 bases, with 26 bases between them. The CDR3 nucleotides read TGTGCCTGGAGTTTTCTTCGGCTTCGGGGGGCGCAGCCCACAGATACGCAGTATTTT. Amino acid sequence: CAWSFLRLRGAQPTDTQYF.

The J gene is TRBJ2-1, the V gene TRBV23-1, with D hard to call. TRBV23-1 is noted as an ORF with a role that remains uncertain. Trimming left V 0 bases short and J 6 bases short, with 12 bases between. The CDR3 sequence is 15 residues long. The CDR3 DNA sequence: TGCGCCAGCAGTCAATCCCCCAACAGCCGCAATGAGCAGTTCTTC. It specifies CASSQSPNSRNEQFF.